Given below is one T cell receptor beta chain in context. Its antigen is not identified. The source of the sample is a study of STAT5B mutations in CD4+ large granular lymphocyte leukemia. Points from the study as a whole: Over 20% of private leukemic clonotypes occurred rarely in other patients' non-leukemic repertoires. TRBV06-family usage was enriched in top patient clones (8/27) versus controls (2/35).

CDR1 is SGHRS and CDR2 is YFSETQ in the germline V gene. Trimming took 3 bases from V and 5 from J; bases not matched to a gene: 7. The CDR3 is 17 residues long. As processed by the authors: A productive frequency of 2.59 x 10-5 was the lowest detectable. Sequencing was performed with immunoSEQ multiplex PCR; in TCRdb, only in-frame clones are kept and a portion is missing. That table gives V, J and clone size, and the DNA gave D and trimming. The table lists over 35,000 clones, about four fifths of them singletons, with 3% to 4% in the top ten. Sequencing was carried out using CD4+ T cells from blood buffy coats. The J gene is TRBJ2-2, the V gene TRBV5-1, with 13 bases identical to TRBD2. The clonotype was recovered from a human donor in good health. The CDR3: CASSSGLAGQGTGELFF. The CDR3 DNA reads TGCGCCAGCAGCTCGGGACTAGCGGGGCAGGGAACCGGGGAGCTGTTTTTT.